The source of this T cell receptor beta chain is a study of identical twins. Unmatched junction bases numbered 5, after V lost 0 bases and J lost 2 bases. The CDR3 covers 17 residues. From germline, CDR1 is MNHNS and CDR2 SASEGT. TCRdb processed the 5' RACE reads anew with MiXCR; each CDR3 protein has one entry. The table lists 470,000 or so distinct CDR3 sequences, approximately 24% of them singletons. Another study also made use of these data, one on T cells expressing NK-cell markers.

The genes are TRBV6-1 and TRBJ2-3; 10 positions agree with TRBD2. The TCR was taken from a woman younger than 35 in good health. Sample: CD4+ T cells sorted from blood. The CDR3 here is CASSEAASGGYTDTQYF. CDR3 nucleotides: TGTGCCAGCAGTGAAGCCGCTAGCGGGGGATACACAGATACGCAGTATTTT.